This passage covers 25 T cell receptor beta chains from one sample sequenced in a study of T cell responses to AZD1222 COVID-19 vaccine. Measured with immunoSEQ multiplex PCR; TCRdb has only the in-frame clones, and not every one. In the table there are 100,000 to 150,000 clones, roughly nine tenths of which are singletons. The sample here was peripheral blood, taken on day 0 of AZD1222 vaccination. The receptors shown here come from an adult in good health.

The rearrangement links TRBV5-1 to TRBJ2-7, with 7 bases lining up with TRBD1. In germline, CDR1 is SGHRS, CDR2 YFSETQ. The CDR3 length is 15 residues. V shed 0 bases, J shed 1 base, and the junction held 4 bases outside the gene matches. The CDR3 DNA sequence: TGCGCCAGCAGCTTGGAGGGGGCCCCATCCTACGAGCAGTACTTC. It codes for CASSLEGAPSYEQYF. The full variable domain, completed using reference TRBV5-1 and TRBJ2-7, is KAGVTQTPRYLIKTRGQQVTLSCSPISGHRSVSWYQQTPGQGLQFLFEYFSETQRNKGNFPGRFSGRQFSNSRSEMNVSTLELGDSALYLCASSLEGAPSYEQYFGPGTRLTVT.

V and J are TRBV19 and TRBJ2-2, with D unclear. Germline CDR1 reads LNHDA; CDR2 reads SQIVND (reference sequence). V dropped 7 bases and J dropped 0 bases, with 9 bases sitting between them. The CDR3 length is 14 residues. This CDR3 is CASKLGSNTGELFF. CDR3 sequence (DNA): TGTGCCAGTAAATTGGGATCGAACACCGGGGAGCTGTTTTTT.

V and J are TRBV5-4 and TRBJ1-1; tentative D call: TRBD1 (5 bases). With 1 base removed from V and 1 base from J, the gap between germline ends came to 11 bases. The germline gives CDR1 SGHNT, CDR2 YYREEE (reference sequence). CDR3 length equals 15 residues. Here the CDR3 DNA reads TGTGCCAGCAGCTTGAACTGGAGGGGGAACACTGAAGCTTTCTTT. This gives the protein CASSLNWRGNTEAFF.

This chain joins TRBV18 and TRBJ2-2; D is perhaps TRBD1 or TRBD2 (7 bases each). In germline, CDR1 is KGHSH, CDR2 LQKENI. The CDR3 sequence is 17 residues long. Trimming took 0 bases from V and 3 from J, leaving 14 bases between them. The CDR3 spells CASSPPGGGAHTGELFF. The CDR3 coding sequence is TGTGCCAGCTCACCACCGGGAGGGGGCGCGCACACCGGGGAGCTGTTTTTT.

The chain employs TRBV18 and TRBJ2-7, with TRBD1 as a possible D gene (6 bases). CDR1 is KGHSH and CDR2 is LQKENI in the germline V gene. Trimming stripped 4 bases from V and 2 bases from J, with 12 bases between. CDR3 length: 14 residues. The CDR3 sequence is CASSRSQGPYEQYF. DNA for the CDR3: TGTGCCAGCTCACGGTCGCAGGGGCCCTACGAGCAGTACTTC.

The genes are TRBV6-5 and TRBJ1-2; 9 bases align to TRBD1. Losses at the gene ends were 4 bases for V and 8 bases for J; bases not matched to a gene: 11. Germline CDR1 and CDR2: MNHEY and SVGAGI. The CDR3 runs to 15 residues. DNA for the CDR3: TGTGCCAGCAGTTCAGGGACAGGGAGAGTTGAAGGCTACACCTTC. It yields the protein CASSSGTGRVEGYTF.

This sequence joins TRBV10-3 and TRBJ2-5; D possibly corresponds to TRBD2 (6 bases). The CDR3 totals 15 residues. Germline CDR1 reads ENHRY; CDR2 reads SYGVKD. Between the trimmed V and J ends, which lost 4 bases and 1 base, there was a span of 13 bases. In nucleotides, the CDR3 is TGTGCCATCAGTGGGGGACTTGAACTCCAAGAGACCCAGTACTTC. Its protein product is CAISGGLELQETQYF.

V usage is TRBV6-5 and J usage is TRBJ1-2; tentatively, D is TRBD1 (5 bases). Germline lookup yields CDR1 MNHEY and CDR2 SVGAGI. V shed 6 bases and J shed 0 bases, with 14 bases lying between them. The CDR3 is 15 amino acids. DNA of the CDR3: TGTGCCAGCAGCTCCGGACATCGAGCTAACTATGGCTACACCTTC. It codes for CASSSGHRANYGYTF.

The chain combines TRBV11-2 with TRBJ2-2, with 11 bases that match TRBD2. The CDR3 length is 17 residues. V gave up 5 bases and J gave up 0 bases; unmatched junction bases: 5. Germline V gives CDR1 SGHAT, CDR2 FQNNGV. The CDR3 sequence is CASSRNSGRANTGELFF. The CDR3 DNA is TGTGCCAGCAGCCGTAATAGCGGGAGGGCGAACACCGGGGAGCTGTTTTTT.

V is TRBV24-1 and J is TRBJ2-1; TRBD1 matches 8 bases. The length of the CDR3 is 12 residues. J lost 16 bases, V lost 2 bases, and 6 bases had no gene match. CDR1 KGHDR and CDR2 SFDVKD come from the germline V gene. CDR3 in amino acids: CATSDSGQGQFF. The CDR3 DNA is TGTGCCACCAGTGATTCCGGACAGGGTCAATTCTTC.

The chain has TRBV19 and TRBJ1-2, with D unclear. V was clipped by 6 bases and J by 0 bases, with 17 bases between them. This CDR3 region has 16 residues. Germline loops: CDR1 LNHDA, CDR2 SQIVND (reference sequence). Here the CDR3 DNA reads TGTGCCAGTAGCGTCAACCGCCCCCCTACTAACTATGGCTACACCTTC. It yields the protein CASSVNRPPTNYGYTF.

The chain recombines TRBV7-8 with TRBJ2-2; no reliable D call. The CDR3 consists of 12 residues. The germline V gene encodes CDR1 SGHVS and CDR2 FQNEAQ. Trimming removed 2 bases at V and 2 bases at J, with 0 bases between. CDR3 sequence: CASSLNTGELFF. For the CDR3, the DNA is TGTGCCAGCAGCTTAAACACCGGGGAGCTGTTTTTT.

The V and J genes are TRBV29-1 and TRBJ2-3; 7 bases are shared with TRBD1. Per the germline V gene, CDR1 is SQVTM and CDR2 is ANQGSEA. The CDR3 totals 15 residues. Unmatched junction bases numbered 14, after V lost 5 bases and J lost 6 bases. CDR3 bases: TGCAGCGTTTCCCGAAGGGAGAGGGGGCGGGATACGCAGTATTTT. The encoded protein is CSVSRRERGRDTQYF.

The rearrangement links TRBV6-1 to TRBJ1-4, with 7 bases lining up with TRBD1. Germline lookup yields CDR1 MNHNS and CDR2 SASEGT. This CDR3 is built from 16 residues. V lost 3 bases and J lost 4; bases outside the gene matches: 8. The CDR3 sequence: CASSDGTVVLNEKLFF. Here the CDR3 DNA reads TGTGCCAGCAGTGATGGGACAGTTGTTCTTAATGAAAAACTGTTTTTT.

V and J are TRBV18 and TRBJ1-2; D is ambiguous. The CDR3 is made up of 15 amino acids. Trimming took 3 bases from V and 1 from J, leaving 12 bases between them. Looked up from germline, CDR1 is KGHSH and CDR2 is LQKENI. As DNA, the CDR3 is TGTGCCAGCTCACCGTACCTAAACGATAACTATGGCTACACCTTC. Its protein is CASSPYLNDNYGYTF.

The gene calls are TRBV29-1 and TRBJ1-2; no definite D call. The V and J ends lost 5 bases and 0 bases respectively, with 19 bases between them. Germline assignment: CDR1 SQVTM and CDR2 ANQGSEA. The CDR3 extends over 16 amino acids. The CDR3 reads CSVPREPTSPNYGYTF. The CDR3 DNA reads as TGCAGCGTTCCTAGGGAGCCTACATCTCCTAACTATGGCTACACCTTC.

The gene calls are TRBV5-5 and TRBJ2-7; TRBD1 matches 9 bases. The CDR3 contains 14 residues. The V and J ends lost 4 bases and 5 bases, in that order; junction bases with no gene match: 7. Germline CDR1 reads SGHKS; CDR2 reads YYEKEE (reference sequence). CDR3 sequence: CASSPGTGRHEQYF. The CDR3 DNA follows: TGTGCCAGCAGCCCGGGGACAGGGCGCCACGAGCAGTACTTC.

V and J are TRBV18 and TRBJ1-1, with 7 nucleotides matching TRBD1. Germline V gives CDR1 KGHSH, CDR2 LQKENI. This CDR3 has 15 residues. Trimming took 1 base from V and 1 from J; bases not matched to a gene: 3. The CDR3 DNA reads TGTGCCAGCTCACCACAGGGGGCTGAGAACACTGAAGCTTTCTTT. Its protein product is CASSPQGAENTEAFF. Supplemented by reference TRBV18 and TRBJ1-1, the full variable domain reads NAGVMQNPRHLVRRRGQEARLRCSPMKGHSHVYWYRQLPEEGLKFMVYLQKENIIDESGMPKERFSAEFPKEGPSILRIQQVVRGDSAAYFCASSPQGAENTEAFFGQGTRLTVV.

This clone was counted once. The genes are TRBV6-4 and TRBJ1-1, with unresolved D. CDR1 is MRHNA, CDR2 SNTAGT, per germline. The CDR3 consists of 14 residues. Trimming took 5 bases from V and 7 from J, leaving 17 bases between them. The CDR3 is CASSLRPGQIEAFF. The CDR3 bases are TGTGCCAGCAGTTTGAGGCCCGGCCAGATTGAAGCTTTCTTT.

This chain links TRBV14 with TRBJ2-7; 10 nucleotides line up with TRBD1. Per germline, CDR1 SGHDN and CDR2 FVKESK. Trimming removed 3 bases from V and 4 bases from J; junction bases left unmatched: 3. The length of the CDR3 is 14 residues. Written as DNA, the CDR3 is TGTGCCAGCAGCCAGTTGGACAGGGGGTACGAGCAGTACTTC. It yields the protein CASSQLDRGYEQYF.

The gene calls are TRBV3-1 (or the pseudogene TRBV3-2) and TRBJ1-1, with TRBD1 identical over 7 bases. Germline V lookup: CDR1 LGHDT, CDR2 YNNKEL (reference sequence). V lost 4 bases and J lost 6; bases outside the gene matches: 14. The CDR3 covers 16 residues. The CDR3 DNA follows: TGTGCCAGCAGCCTCAAAATTGGACAGGCAAACCCTGAAGCTTTCTTT. It encodes CASSLKIGQANPEAFF.

This chain connects TRBV5-5 to TRBJ2-7, with D unclear. Trimming left V 4 bases short and J 2 bases short, with 4 bases between. Germline V gene sequence: CDR1 SGHKS, CDR2 YYEKEE (reference sequence). This CDR3 spans 11 amino acids. The chain's CDR3 is CASSRAYEQYF. The DNA for the CDR3 is TGTGCCAGCAGCCGAGCCTACGAGCAGTACTTC.

A few counts support this clone. The rearrangement links TRBV5-1 to TRBJ2-5, with D possibly being TRBD1 or TRBD2 (5 bases each). This CDR3 comprises 16 residues. Germline CDR1 reads SGHRS; CDR2 reads YFSETQ. V lost 3 bases to trimming and J lost 1 base, with 16 bases between them. CDR3 nucleotide sequence: TGCGCCAGCAGCTCGGACTCGACGGGGCCCCAAGAGACCCAGTACTTC. This sequence encodes CASSSDSTGPQETQYF.

The chain carries TRBV5-4 and TRBJ2-1, with 7 bases lining up with TRBD2. The CDR3 has 15 residues. Germline trimming cut 5 bases from V and 8 bases from J; bases unmatched to any gene: 13. CDR1 SGHNT and CDR2 YYREEE come from the germline V gene (reference sequence). CDR3 protein: CASSPPGGTSDEQFF. The CDR3 nucleotides read TGTGCCAGCAGTCCTCCGGGGGGAACGAGCGATGAGCAGTTCTTC. Filled out from reference TRBV5-4 and TRBJ2-1, the complete variable domain reads ETGVTQSPTHLIKTRGQQVTLRCSSQSGHNTVSWYQQALGQGPQFIFQYYREEENGRGNFPPRFSGLQFPNYSSELNVNALELDDSALYLCASSPPGGTSDEQFFGPGTRLTVL.

Only one count was recorded for this clone. The rearrangement links TRBV27 to TRBJ1-3; D may be TRBD1 (6 bases). From germline, CDR1 is MNHEY and CDR2 SMNVEV (reference sequence). Trimming stripped 4 bases from V and 7 bases from J, with 14 bases between. The CDR3 totals 14 residues. The DNA for the CDR3 is TGTGCCAGCAGTTCGTCAGGGGAGGGCAACACCATATATTTT. Residues: CASSSSGEGNTIYF.